Described below is a single T cell receptor beta chain sequence and its context. Its antigen is currently unknown. Pools of viral peptides were used by the ViraFEST assay to expand antigen-specific CD4+ T cells ahead of sequencing. Cells that had been cultured for 10 days were the source of isolated CD4+ T cells. Testing of the vaccine recipients showed negative nucleocapsid antibodies and no prior SARS-CoV-2 infection. IL-2 at 10 IU/ml and peptides at about 10 ug/ml were added to cultured PBMC, more than 1.5 million per well. Here immunoSEQ multiplex PCR was the method, and the copy in TCRdb shows in-frame clones only, minus some. Of some 59,000 clones in the sample, roughly 80% were seen once. The data were taken from a study of vaccination effects on CD4 cells after COVID-19. Per the germline V gene, CDR1 is MGHDK and CDR2 is SYGVNS. The CDR3 is 14 residues long. Between the trimmed V and J ends, which lost 1 base and 6 bases, there was a span of 12 bases.

General study findings and limits: The study, lacking early post-infection timepoints, had few convalescent patients.

The specimen comprised CD4+ T cells from PBMCs cultured with HCoV-229E spike peptides, sampled before COVID-19 vaccination. This chain uses TRBV25-1 with TRBJ1-2; a possible D gene is TRBD1 (6 bases). This sequence originates from a human donor who received a COVID-19 vaccine. The CDR3 protein is CASSEWSGANGYTF. CDR3 coding DNA: TGTGCCAGCAGTGAATGGTCAGGGGCGAATGGCTACACCTTC.